This paragraph reports one T cell receptor (beta chain). TCRdb keeps only in-frame clones here, not all; method: immunoSEQ multiplex PCR. The sample lists some 190,000 clones, around 81% seen once, with approximately 9.9% in the top ten. The data were taken from a study of blood T cell repertoires in COVID-19. At the level of the study: Samples came from the United States, Italy and Spain, spanning acute and convalescent COVID-19.

The CDR3 is 13 residues long. Germline V CDR1 and CDR2: LGHNA, YNFKEQ. V was clipped by 1 base and J by 9 bases, with 10 bases between them. The sample was peripheral blood. This TCR derives from a woman aged 40 to 50 with COVID-19, enrolled during active disease. The genes are TRBV4-2 and TRBJ2-1; D remains ambiguous. CDR3 amino acids: CASSQGEVREQFF. In DNA, the CDR3 is TGTGCCAGCAGCCAAGGAGAAGTGCGTGAGCAGTTCTTC.